This passage covers 9 T cell receptor beta chains from one sample sequenced in a study of shared clonotypes between healthy human individuals. Measured with immunoSEQ multiplex PCR; TCRdb has only the in-frame clones, and not every one. The table records around 940,000 clones, 76% of them present only once. The specimen sequenced was memory CD4+ T cells sorted from blood. The subset here: CD45RA-negative fraction. Receptors originate from a man between 18 and 29 years old in good health.

CDR3 coding DNA: TGTGCCAGCAGCGTATCACTAGCGGCGGGGTATGAGCAGTTCTTC. Translated, it gives CASSVSLAAGYEQFF. The chain combines TRBV9 with TRBJ2-1; 8 bases fit TRBD2. This CDR3 contains 15 residues. The germline gives CDR1 SGDLS, CDR2 YYNGEE. V dropped 1 base and J dropped 8; count of bases not matched to a gene: 8.

J is TRBJ2-3 and V is TRBV5-4; the D gene is possibly TRBD2 (5 bases). Trimming removed 9 bases from V and 2 bases from J, with 13 bases in between. CDR1 is SGHNT, CDR2 YYREEE, per germline (reference sequence). This CDR3 is 13 amino acids long. The chain's CDR3 is CATRADSTDTQYF. In DNA form, the CDR3 reads TGTGCCACCAGAGCGGACTCCACAGATACGCAGTATTTT. Full variable domain (remainder filled in from reference TRBV5-4 and TRBJ2-3): ETGVTQSPTHLIKTRGQQVTLRCSSQSGHNTVSWYQQALGQGPQFIFQYYREEENGRGNFPPRFSGLQFPNYSSELNVNALELDDSALYLCATRADSTDTQYFGPGTRLTVL.

The chain couples TRBV6-6 to TRBJ2-7, with D maybe TRBD2 (5 bases). Trimming took off 8 bases at V and 2 bases at J, with 10 bases between the two ends. From germline, CDR1 is MNHNY and CDR2 SVGAGI (reference sequence). CDR3 size: 12 residues. The CDR3 DNA sequence: TGTGCCAGCCGAGAGAGGGCCTACGAGCAGTACTTC. This encodes CASRERAYEQYF.

This clone was seen a single time. The chain has TRBV7-2 and TRBJ2-5; D gene ambiguous. V lost 5 bases, J lost 5 bases, and 12 bases lay in between. The CDR3 spans 13 residues. Germline values: CDR1 SGHTA, CDR2 FQGNSA. CDR3 region: CASSRSLTETQYF. CDR3 bases: TGTGCCAGCAGCCGGAGTTTGACGGAGACCCAGTACTTC.

The chain couples TRBV9 to TRBJ2-7; 8 bases fit TRBD2. CDR1 and CDR2 from the germline V gene are SGDLS and YYNGEE. The V gene end was trimmed by 0 bases and the J gene end by 2 bases; junction bases not matched to a gene: 4. The CDR3 is 15 amino acids. CDR3 nucleotide sequence: TGTGCCAGCAGCGTAGGAGCGGGACTAGCCTACGAGCAGTACTTC. Translation: CASSVGAGLAYEQYF.

The chain is built from TRBV28 and TRBJ1-1; D unresolved. Trimming removed 5 bases from V and 4 bases from J, with 11 bases in between. CDR3 length: 13 amino acids. Germline lookup yields CDR1 MDHEN and CDR2 SYDVKM. The CDR3 loop is CASSQGRSTEAFF. The DNA for the CDR3 is TGTGCCAGCAGTCAAGGGAGGAGCACTGAAGCTTTCTTT.

This clone has just one count. This sequence joins TRBV6-6 and TRBJ2-7; 7 bases fit TRBD2. The junction had 10 bases not matched to a gene; V was cut back by 2 bases and J by 6 bases. This CDR3 spans 15 amino acids. Germline loops: CDR1 MNHNY, CDR2 SVGAGI (reference sequence). CDR3 sequence (DNA): TGTGCCAGCAGTTACACTGGGACTACGGCCTCCGAGCAGTACTTC. It translates to CASSYTGTTASEQYF.

A note on this clone: This specimen includes other DNA sequences encoding the same CDR3. The chain combines TRBV6-5 with TRBJ1-5; a weak D match, TRBD1 (5 bases). This CDR3 has 13 amino acids. Trimming stripped 8 bases from V and 2 bases from J, with 10 bases between. Germline CDR1 reads MNHEY; CDR2 reads SVGAGI. The CDR3 DNA sequence: TGTGCCAGCCGCCCGGGGGGCAATCAGCCCCAGCATTTT. Translation gives CASRPGGNQPQHF.

The chain is built from TRBV28 and TRBJ2-5; D unclear. V was cut by 2 bases and J by 7 bases, with 8 bases left in between. Germline values: CDR1 MDHEN, CDR2 SYDVKM. The CDR3 totals 12 residues. CDR3 in DNA: TGTGCCAGCAGTTTACTGGATCGGACCCAGTACTTC. It translates to CASSLLDRTQYF.